This TCR beta chain derives from a study of blood T cell repertoires in COVID-19. Study summary: The study drew acute and convalescent COVID-19 samples from the United States, Italy and Spain. T cells, B-cell-depleted T cells, or PBMCs provided the cDNA or gDNA that served as material.

V lost 0 bases, J lost 5 bases, and 5 bases stayed unmatched. Germline V gene data show CDR1 as LGHDT and CDR2 as YNNKEL (reference sequence). The CDR3 has 15 amino acids. Under the authors' procedure: Cell counts per sample came from amplifying reference gene primers. Assay: immunoSEQ multiplex PCR; the TCRdb copy retains only in-frame clones and omits some. V, J and clone size derive from that table, while D and trimming were established from the DNA sequence. The sample comprises around 260,000 clones, approximately 91% of which are singletons, and about 2.2% rests with the top ten. This sequence originates from a woman younger than 45 with COVID-19, enrolled during active disease. The genes are TRBV3-1 (or the pseudogene TRBV3-2) and TRBJ1-1; TRBD1 matches at 8 bases. The sequencing sample was made of peripheral blood. Here the CDR3 DNA reads TGTGCCAGCAGCCAAGATCCAGGGGGCTGGACTGAAGCTTTCTTT. Amino acids: CASSQDPGGWTEAFF.